This T cell receptor beta chain was profiled in a study of shared clonotypes between healthy human individuals. Trimming removed 5 bases at V and 4 bases at J, with 5 bases between. Germline V gene data show CDR1 as DFQATT and CDR2 as SNEGSKA (reference sequence). This CDR3 region has 11 residues. Samples underwent the assay at deep level. The method was immunoSEQ multiplex PCR; TCRdb's version includes in-frame clones alone and lacks a portion of them. Of 2 million to 2.5 million clones in the sample, 85% to 95% were seen once. The sample comprised naive CD4+ T cells from PBMCs. The subset was: CD45RA+ positively selected. This chain links TRBV20-1 with TRBJ2-2; D gene unclear. The sequence was obtained from a man aged 18 to 30 in good health. Some clones in this sample may be carry-over from other donors' samples. The CDR3: CSAEATGELFF. The CDR3 bases are TGCAGTGCTGAAGCCACCGGGGAGCTGTTTTTT.